The sequence of this T cell receptor (beta chain) was determined in a study of spatial heterogeneity in lung cancer. As for the study in general: The count of detected beta-chain sequences consistently exceeded that of alpha-chain sequences. The average appearance count of each unique TCR and UMI combination in raw reads was more than eight.

The sample's time point: sample taken at primary tumor resection. Without sorting, whole RNA was sequenced from tumor, nontumor lung or frozen PBMC. V gave up 2 bases and J gave up 6 bases, with 6 bases separating them. The length of the CDR3 is 12 residues. The germline V gene encodes CDR1 SGHRS and CDR2 YFSETQ. Within the sample, this clonotype is medium-sized (0.01 to 0.1%). Every individual TCR cDNA molecule carried its own unique molecular identifier, which allowed correction of PCR and sequencing errors. TCRdb re-called the 5' RACE reads with MiXCR, one entry per CDR3 protein. The sample yields 5,500 to 8,000 distinct CDR3 sequences, 5% to 5.5% seen once.

The origin of this receptor is a female donor with early-stage non-small cell lung cancer. The chain combines TRBV5-1 with TRBJ2-4; a possible D gene is TRBD1 (5 bases). The sample here was normal lung tissue next to the tumor, taken at surgery. The CDR3 bases are TGCGCCAGCAGCTTTACAGGAAACATTCAGTACTTC. Protein product: CASSFTGNIQYF.